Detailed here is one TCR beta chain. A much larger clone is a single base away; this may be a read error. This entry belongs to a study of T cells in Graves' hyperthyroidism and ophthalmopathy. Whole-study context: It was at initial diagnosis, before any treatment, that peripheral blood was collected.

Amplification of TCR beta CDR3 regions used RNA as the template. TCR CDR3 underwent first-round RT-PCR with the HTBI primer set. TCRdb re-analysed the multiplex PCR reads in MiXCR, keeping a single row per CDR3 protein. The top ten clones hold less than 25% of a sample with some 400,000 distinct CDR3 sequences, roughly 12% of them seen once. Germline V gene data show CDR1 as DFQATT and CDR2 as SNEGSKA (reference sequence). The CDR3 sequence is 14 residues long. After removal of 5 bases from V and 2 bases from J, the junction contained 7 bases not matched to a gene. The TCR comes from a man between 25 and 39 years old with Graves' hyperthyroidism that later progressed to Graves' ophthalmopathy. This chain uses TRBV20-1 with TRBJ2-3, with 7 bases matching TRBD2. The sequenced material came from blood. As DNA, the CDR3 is TGCAGTGCTCAGCGGGGAGGGGACACAGATACGCAGTATTTT. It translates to CSAQRGGDTDTQYF.